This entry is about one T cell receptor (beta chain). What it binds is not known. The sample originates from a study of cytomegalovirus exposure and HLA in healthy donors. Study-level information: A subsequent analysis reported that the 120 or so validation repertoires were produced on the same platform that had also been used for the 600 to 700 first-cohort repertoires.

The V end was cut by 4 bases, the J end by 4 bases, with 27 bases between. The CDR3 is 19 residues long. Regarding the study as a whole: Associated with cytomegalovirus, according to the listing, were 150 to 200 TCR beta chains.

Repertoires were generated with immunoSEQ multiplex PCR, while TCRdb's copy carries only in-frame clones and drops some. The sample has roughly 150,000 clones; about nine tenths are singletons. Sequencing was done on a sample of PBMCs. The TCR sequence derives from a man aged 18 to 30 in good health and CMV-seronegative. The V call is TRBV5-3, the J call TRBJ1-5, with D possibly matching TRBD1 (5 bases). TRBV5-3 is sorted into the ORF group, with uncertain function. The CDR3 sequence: CARSLMNYRDRTNNQPQHF. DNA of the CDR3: TGTGCCAGAAGCCTGATGAACTACCGGGACCGGACTAATAATCAGCCCCAGCATTTT.